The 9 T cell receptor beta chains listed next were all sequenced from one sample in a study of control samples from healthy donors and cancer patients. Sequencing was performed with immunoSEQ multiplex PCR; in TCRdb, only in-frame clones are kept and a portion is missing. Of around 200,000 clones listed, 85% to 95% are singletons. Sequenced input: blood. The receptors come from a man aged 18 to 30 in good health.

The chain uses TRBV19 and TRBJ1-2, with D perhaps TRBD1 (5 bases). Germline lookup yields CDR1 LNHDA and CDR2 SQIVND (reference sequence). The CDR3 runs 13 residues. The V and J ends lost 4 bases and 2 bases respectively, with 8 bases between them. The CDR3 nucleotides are TGTGCCAGTAGTACAGGGAACAACTATGGCTACACCTTC. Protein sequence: CASSTGNNYGYTF.

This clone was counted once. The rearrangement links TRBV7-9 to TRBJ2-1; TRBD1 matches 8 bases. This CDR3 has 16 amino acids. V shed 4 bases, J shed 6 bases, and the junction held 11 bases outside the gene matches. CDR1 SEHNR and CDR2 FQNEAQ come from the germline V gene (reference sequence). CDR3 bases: TGTGCCAGCAGCTCCTTCAGGGGGCCCGAGGTCAATGAGCAGTTCTTC. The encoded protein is CASSSFRGPEVNEQFF.

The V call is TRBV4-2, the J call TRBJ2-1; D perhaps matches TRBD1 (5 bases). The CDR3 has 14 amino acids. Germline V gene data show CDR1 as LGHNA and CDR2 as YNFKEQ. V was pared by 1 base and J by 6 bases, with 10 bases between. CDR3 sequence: CASSQVGQGNEQFF. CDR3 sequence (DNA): TGTGCCAGCAGCCAAGTGGGGCAGGGCAATGAGCAGTTCTTC.

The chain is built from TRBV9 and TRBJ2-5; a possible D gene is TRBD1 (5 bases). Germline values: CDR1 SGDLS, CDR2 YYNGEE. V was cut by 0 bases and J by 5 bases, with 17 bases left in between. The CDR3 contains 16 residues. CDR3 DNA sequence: TGTGCCAGCAGCGTAGATGGGGCCGATTTGCGGGAGACCCAGTACTTC. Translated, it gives CASSVDGADLRETQYF.

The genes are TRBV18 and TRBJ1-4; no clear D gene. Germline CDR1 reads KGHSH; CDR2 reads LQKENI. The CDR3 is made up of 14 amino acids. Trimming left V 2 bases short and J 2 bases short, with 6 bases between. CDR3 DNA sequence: TGTGCCAGCTCACCAGTAAGTACTAATGAAAAACTGTTTTTT. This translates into CASSPVSTNEKLFF.

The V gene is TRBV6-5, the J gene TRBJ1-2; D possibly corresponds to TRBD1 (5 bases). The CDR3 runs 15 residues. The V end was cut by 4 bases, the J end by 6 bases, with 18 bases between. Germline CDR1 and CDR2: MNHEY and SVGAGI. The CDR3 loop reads CASSSRRERGNGYTF. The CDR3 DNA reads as TGTGCCAGCAGTTCGCGCCGGGAGCGGGGCAATGGCTACACCTTC.

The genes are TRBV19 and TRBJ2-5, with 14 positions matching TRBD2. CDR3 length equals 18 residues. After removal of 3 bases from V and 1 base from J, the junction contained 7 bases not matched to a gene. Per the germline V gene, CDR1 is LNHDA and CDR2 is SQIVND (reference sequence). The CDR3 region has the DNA TGTGCCAGTAGTATCCGGACTAGCGGGGGGTCCCCCCAAGAGACCCAGTACTTC. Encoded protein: CASSIRTSGGSPQETQYF.

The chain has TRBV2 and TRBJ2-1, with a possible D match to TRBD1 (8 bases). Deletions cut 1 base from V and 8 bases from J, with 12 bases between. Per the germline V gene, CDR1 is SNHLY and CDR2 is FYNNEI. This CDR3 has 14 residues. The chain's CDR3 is CASSEGTGRDEQFF. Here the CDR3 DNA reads TGTGCCAGCAGTGAAGGGACAGGGAGGGATGAGCAGTTCTTC.

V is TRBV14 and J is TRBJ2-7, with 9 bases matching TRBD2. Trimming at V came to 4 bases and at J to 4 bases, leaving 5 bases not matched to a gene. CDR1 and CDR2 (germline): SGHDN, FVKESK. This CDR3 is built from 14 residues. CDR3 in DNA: TGTGCCAGCAGCCGAGCGGGGGGTGTGTACGAGCAGTACTTC. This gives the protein CASSRAGGVYEQYF.